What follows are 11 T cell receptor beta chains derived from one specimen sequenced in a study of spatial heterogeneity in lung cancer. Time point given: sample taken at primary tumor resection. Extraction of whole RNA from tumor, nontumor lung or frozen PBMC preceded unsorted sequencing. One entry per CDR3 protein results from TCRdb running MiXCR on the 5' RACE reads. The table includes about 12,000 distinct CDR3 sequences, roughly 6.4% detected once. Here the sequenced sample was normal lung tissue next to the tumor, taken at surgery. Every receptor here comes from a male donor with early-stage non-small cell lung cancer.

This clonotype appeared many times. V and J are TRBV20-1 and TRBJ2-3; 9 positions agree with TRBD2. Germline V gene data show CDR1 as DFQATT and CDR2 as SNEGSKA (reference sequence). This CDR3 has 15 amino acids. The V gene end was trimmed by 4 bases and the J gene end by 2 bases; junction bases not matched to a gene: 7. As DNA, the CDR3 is TGCAGTGCTACCCGCCTAGCGGGGCCCACAGATACGCAGTATTTT. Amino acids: CSATRLAGPTDTQYF.

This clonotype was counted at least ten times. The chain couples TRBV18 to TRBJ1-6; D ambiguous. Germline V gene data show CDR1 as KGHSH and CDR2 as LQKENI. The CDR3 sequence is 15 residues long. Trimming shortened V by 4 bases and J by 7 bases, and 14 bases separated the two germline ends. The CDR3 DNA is TGTGCCAGCTCACTTTCCGGGCCGATAAATTCACCCCTCCACTTT. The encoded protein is CASSLSGPINSPLHF.

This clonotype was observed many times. DNA of the CDR3: TGCAGTGCTAAAGCGACACTCAGCTCCTACGAGCAGTACTTC. Translated, it gives CSAKATLSSYEQYF. The rearrangement uses TRBV20-1 and TRBJ2-7, with unresolved D. The CDR3 is 14 amino acids. Germline assignment: CDR1 DFQATT and CDR2 SNEGSKA (reference sequence). The germline V and J ends were trimmed by 4 bases and 0 bases, with 13 bases remaining between them.

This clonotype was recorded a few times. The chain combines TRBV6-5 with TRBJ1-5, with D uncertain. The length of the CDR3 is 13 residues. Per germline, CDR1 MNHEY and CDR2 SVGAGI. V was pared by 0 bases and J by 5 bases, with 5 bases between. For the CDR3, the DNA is TGTGCCAGCAGTTACTCGTCGGATCAGCCCCAGCATTTT. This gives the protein CASSYSSDQPQHF.

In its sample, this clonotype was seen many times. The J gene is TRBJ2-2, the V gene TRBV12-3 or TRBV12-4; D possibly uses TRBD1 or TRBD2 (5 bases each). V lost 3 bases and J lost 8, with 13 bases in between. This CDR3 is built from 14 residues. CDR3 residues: CASSFGTPMGELFF. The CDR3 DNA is TGTGCCAGCAGTTTTGGGACCCCGATGGGGGAGCTGTTTTTT.

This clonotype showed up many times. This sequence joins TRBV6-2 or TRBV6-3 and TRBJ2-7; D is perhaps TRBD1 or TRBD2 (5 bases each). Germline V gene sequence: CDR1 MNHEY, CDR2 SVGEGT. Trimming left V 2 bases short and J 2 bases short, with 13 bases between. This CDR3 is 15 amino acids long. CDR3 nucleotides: TGTGCCAGCAGTTACCCAGGGAGCGTTCCCTACGAGCAGTACTTC. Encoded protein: CASSYPGSVPYEQYF.

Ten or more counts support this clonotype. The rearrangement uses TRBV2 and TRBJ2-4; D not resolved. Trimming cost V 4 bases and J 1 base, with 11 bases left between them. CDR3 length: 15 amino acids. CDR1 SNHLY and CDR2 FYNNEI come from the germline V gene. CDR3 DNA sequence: TGTGCCAGCAGTGTTTCCATGGCGGCCAAAAACATTCAGTACTTC. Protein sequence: CASSVSMAAKNIQYF.

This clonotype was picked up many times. As DNA, the CDR3 is TGTGCCAGCAGTCCCAGGCGGGCAGGGATTTCACCCCTCCACTTT. This translates into CASSPRRAGISPLHF. This sequence joins TRBV6-5 and TRBJ1-6; D might be TRBD1 (5 bases). The germline V gene has CDR1 MNHEY and CDR2 SVGAGI. Trimming shortened V by 5 bases and J by 9 bases, and 17 bases separated the two germline ends. The CDR3 runs 15 residues.

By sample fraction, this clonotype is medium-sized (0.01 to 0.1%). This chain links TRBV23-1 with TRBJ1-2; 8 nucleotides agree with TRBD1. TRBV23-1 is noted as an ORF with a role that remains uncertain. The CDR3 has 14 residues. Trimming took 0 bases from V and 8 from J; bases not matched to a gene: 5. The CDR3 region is CASSQSDREGGYTF. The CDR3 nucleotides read TGCGCCAGCAGTCAATCGGACAGGGAGGGCGGCTACACCTTC.

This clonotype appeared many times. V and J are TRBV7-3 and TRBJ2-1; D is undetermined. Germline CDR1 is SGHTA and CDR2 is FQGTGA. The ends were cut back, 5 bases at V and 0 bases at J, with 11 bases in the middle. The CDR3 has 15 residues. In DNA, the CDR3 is TGTGCCAGCAGCCCAGGTAGTGGCTCCTACAATGAGCAGTTCTTC. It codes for CASSPGSGSYNEQFF.

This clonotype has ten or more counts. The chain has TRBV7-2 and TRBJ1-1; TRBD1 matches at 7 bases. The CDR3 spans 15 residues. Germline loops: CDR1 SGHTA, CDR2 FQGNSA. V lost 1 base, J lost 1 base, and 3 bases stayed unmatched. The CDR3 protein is CASSLVGGQNTEAFF. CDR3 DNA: TGTGCCAGCAGCTTAGTAGGGGGCCAGAACACTGAAGCTTTCTTT.